The clone carrying this T cell receptor (beta chain) was picked up many times. As yet, its antigen is unknown. Whoever was chosen for sequencing had shown CD8+CD57+ cell expansion by flow cytometry. No patient had been given any therapy when blood was sampled. This entry comes from a study of CD8+CD57+ T cells in acquired aplastic anemia. About the study: The DNA of sorted CD4+ and CD8+ cells averaged 3.2 ug. Whole-study findings and limits: Sharing between patients and controls was observed for around 27 CD8+ CDR3 sequences.

Profiling of TCR beta VDJ combinations and CDR3 sequences used genomic DNA as template. One entry per CDR3 protein results from TCRdb running MiXCR on the reads. Of 450,000 to 550,000 distinct CDR3 sequences in the sample, around 33% were seen once. The sequence came from a human donor with aplastic anemia. The sample was sorted CD4+, CD8+, or CD8+CD57+ T cells (not recorded which) from PBMCs.

CDR3: CATSREKRAPADTQYF. The CDR3 nucleotides are TGTGCCACCAGCAGAGAAAAGCGAGCACCGGCGGATACGCAGTATTTT. The chain joins TRBV15 to TRBJ2-3; no clear D. Germline loops: CDR1 LNHNV, CDR2 YYDKDF (reference sequence). CDR3 length: 16 residues. V was cut by 0 bases and J by 6 bases, with 16 bases left in between.